The 32 T cell receptor beta chains below come from one sample, sequenced in a study of shared clonotypes between healthy human individuals. Sequenced by immunoSEQ multiplex PCR; TCRdb stores in-frame clones only, minus some. The sample has about 380,000 clones, about 97% seen once; the top ten hold approximately 0.32%. The sample was memory CD8+ T cells sorted from blood. Subset reported: CD45RO+ cells pooled with CCR7-negative TemRA cells. The receptors derive from a young man in good health.

The rearrangement joins TRBV28 to TRBJ2-5, with a weak D call TRBD2 (6 bases). V was cut by 6 bases and J by 4 bases, with 9 bases left in between. The CDR3 sequence is 12 residues long. Germline values: CDR1 MDHEN, CDR2 SYDVKM. In nucleotides, the CDR3 is TGTGCCAGCAGCCCACTAGCAGAGACCCAGTACTTC. This codes for CASSPLAETQYF.

The CDR3 region has the DNA TGTGCCAGCACGAGTAGCGGGAGTAGGGATGAGCAGTTCTTC. Translated, it gives CASTSSGSRDEQFF. The chain recombines TRBV6-5 with TRBJ2-1; 9 bases fit TRBD2. From germline, CDR1 is MNHEY and CDR2 SVGAGI. The CDR3 spans 14 residues. Unmatched junction bases numbered 9, after V lost 7 bases and J lost 8 bases.

The chain employs TRBV10-2 and TRBJ2-3; possibly TRBD2 for D (6 bases). Trimming stripped 0 bases from V and 6 bases from J, with 13 bases between. CDR3 length: 15 residues. Germline V gene lookup returns CDR1 WSHSY and CDR2 SAAADI. The CDR3 DNA sequence: TGCGCCAGCAGTGAGTCGATGGGGGGATGGGATACGCAGTATTTT. Translation gives CASSESMGGWDTQYF.

J is TRBJ2-5 and V is TRBV11-2; 7 nucleotides agree with TRBD2. Looked up from germline, CDR1 is SGHAT and CDR2 is FQNNGV. The trim removed 6 bases at V and 5 bases at J, leaving 9 bases unmatched. CDR3 size: 14 residues. The CDR3 loop reads CASRRTSSGETQYF. The CDR3 DNA reads TGTGCCAGCAGGAGGACTAGTTCGGGGGAGACCCAGTACTTC.

Turning to this clone: This sample includes further DNA sequences coding for the same CDR3. V gene TRBV5-4 combines with J gene TRBJ2-3; 11 bases line up with TRBD2. Germline lookup yields CDR1 SGHNT and CDR2 YYREEE (reference sequence). The length of the CDR3 is 15 residues. Trimming removed 4 bases from V and 2 bases from J; junction bases left unmatched: 3. CDR3 region: CASSGTSGSTDTQYF. CDR3 nucleotides: TGTGCCAGCAGCGGGACTAGCGGATCCACAGATACGCAGTATTTT.

As for this clone: Mismatch with germline at one junction end may stem from a read error. The chain joins TRBV5-1 to TRBJ2-1; D is ambiguous. The length of the CDR3 is 12 residues. Germline V gene sequence: CDR1 SGHRS, CDR2 YFSETQ. The CDR3 DNA is TGCGCCAGCAGCTTGGCCGTGGGCATTTGGGTCTTC. Residues: CASSLAVGIWVF.

V gene TRBV18 combines with J gene TRBJ1-4, with TRBD1 as a possible D gene (6 bases). This CDR3 is 15 amino acids long. The germline CDR1 and CDR2 sequences are KGHSH and LQKENI. Trimming removed 3 bases from V and 5 bases from J, with 13 bases in between. Here the CDR3 reads CASSPPGTPNEKLFF. CDR3 DNA: TGTGCCAGCTCACCGCCCGGGACACCAAATGAAAAACTGTTTTTT.

The rearrangement links TRBV2 to TRBJ1-4, with D tentatively TRBD1 (6 bases). This CDR3 is built from 14 residues. Germline lookup yields CDR1 SNHLY and CDR2 FYNNEI. V shed 3 bases and J shed 6 bases, with 11 bases lying between them. The DNA of the CDR3 is TGTGCCAGCAGTGAGATCAGGGGTGATGAAAAACTGTTTTTT. Protein: CASSEIRGDEKLFF.

The chain has TRBV2 and TRBJ2-3; 8 bases line up with TRBD2. V trimming: 4 bases; J trimming: 0 bases; junction bases outside the gene matches: 15. There are 19 residues in the CDR3. CDR1 SNHLY and CDR2 FYNNEI come from the germline V gene. DNA for the CDR3: TGTGCCAGCAGTGGACACCCCATGTTAGCGGGGTCTAGCACAGATACGCAGTATTTT. This translates into CASSGHPMLAGSSTDTQYF.

CDR3 in DNA: TGTGCCAGTCAGGGGGGCTATGGCTACACCTTC. Amino acids: CASQGGYGYTF. The V and J genes are TRBV19 and TRBJ1-2; 7 positions agree with TRBD1. Germline values: CDR1 LNHDA, CDR2 SQIVND (reference sequence). This CDR3 region has 11 residues. Unmatched junction bases numbered 1, after V lost 8 bases and J lost 4 bases. Combining the CDR3 with reference TRBV19 and TRBJ1-2 gives the whole variable domain DGGITQSPKYLFRKEGQNVTLSCEQNLNHDAMYWYRQDPGQGLRLIYYSQIVNDFQKGDIAEGYSVSREKKESFPLTVTSAQKNPTAFYLCASQGGYGYTFGSGTRLTVV.

The gene calls are TRBV4-1 and TRBJ2-4; perhaps TRBD1 as D (6 bases). The germline V gene has CDR1 MGHRA and CDR2 YSYEKL. The CDR3 spans 17 residues. Trimming took off 5 bases at V and 1 base at J, with 18 bases between the two ends. As DNA, the CDR3 is TGCGCCAGCAGCTCCCCTAGGGGGATGGGGGCCAAAAACATTCAGTACTTC. Its protein is CASSSPRGMGAKNIQYF.

The rearrangement links TRBV6-1 to TRBJ2-5, with a tentative D call TRBD2 (5 bases). The CDR3 is made up of 14 amino acids. V was cut by 6 bases and J by 5 bases, with 16 bases left in between. Germline V CDR1 and CDR2: MNHNS, SASEGT. This CDR3 is CASSGGSSEETQYF. In DNA, the CDR3 is TGTGCCAGCAGCGGAGGATCGAGCGAGGAGACCCAGTACTTC.

The V call is TRBV4-2, the J call TRBJ1-4; 7 bases are a match to TRBD1. The CDR3 has 16 residues. CDR1 LGHNA and CDR2 YNFKEQ come from the germline V gene. Trimming took 3 bases from V and 8 from J; bases not matched to a gene: 12. CDR3 in amino acids: CASSQNSGTAAEKLFF. CDR3 coding DNA: TGTGCCAGCAGCCAGAACTCCGGGACAGCGGCGGAAAAACTGTTTTTT.

The CDR3 DNA reads as TGTGCCAGCAGTCCACACCAGACAGGCTCCTACGAGCAGTACTTC. This translates into CASSPHQTGSYEQYF. The chain uses TRBV28 and TRBJ2-7; a weak D match, TRBD1 (6 bases). The germline V gene encodes CDR1 MDHEN and CDR2 SYDVKM. The length of the CDR3 is 15 residues. V dropped 5 bases and J dropped 0 bases, with 14 bases sitting between them.

This clone was counted a single time. J is TRBJ1-1 and V is TRBV4-2; possibly TRBD1 for D (5 bases). Germline CDR1 is LGHNA and CDR2 is YNFKEQ. V was cut by 2 bases and J by 2 bases, with 6 bases left in between. CDR3 length: 13 residues. This chain's CDR3 is CASSQRDNTEAFF. CDR3 nucleotide sequence: TGTGCCAGCAGCCAAAGGGACAACACTGAAGCTTTCTTT.

This clone is a singleton in its sample. The chain recombines TRBV10-1 with TRBJ2-3; weak D call: TRBD2 (6 bases). Trimming stripped 4 bases from V and 5 bases from J, with 13 bases between. The germline V gene encodes CDR1 WNHNN and CDR2 SYGVQD (reference sequence). The CDR3 consists of 14 residues. CDR3 bases: TGCGCCAGCAGTGGCATCGGGAGAGGAGATACGCAGTATTTT. Translating it yields CASSGIGRGDTQYF.

The J gene is TRBJ1-1, the V gene TRBV5-1; TRBD1 aligns across 10 bases. Germline assignment: CDR1 SGHRS and CDR2 YFSETQ. The CDR3 has 14 residues. With V trimmed by 7 bases and J by 5 bases, 8 bases remained unmatched. CDR3 in amino acids: CASGDRDRGTEAFF. The CDR3 DNA reads TGCGCCAGCGGTGACCGGGACAGGGGTACTGAAGCTTTCTTT.

The V and J genes are TRBV2 and TRBJ2-1; the match to TRBD2 covers 11 bases. Germline CDR1 SNHLY, CDR2 FYNNEI. The CDR3 has 16 residues. V dropped 6 bases and J dropped 5; count of bases not matched to a gene: 9. The CDR3 protein is CASRVLAGDRHNEQFF. CDR3 DNA sequence: TGTGCCAGCAGAGTACTAGCGGGAGATAGGCACAATGAGCAGTTCTTC. Combining the CDR3 with reference TRBV2 and TRBJ2-1 gives the whole variable domain EPEVTQTPSHQVTQMGQEVILRCVPISNHLYFYWYRQILGQKVEFLVSFYNNEISEKSEIFDDQFSVERPDGSNFTLKIRSTKLEDSAMYFCASRVLAGDRHNEQFFGPGTRLTVL.

The chain couples TRBV28 to TRBJ2-1, with TRBD2 matching 9 bases. V lost 2 bases and J lost 5; bases outside the gene matches: 4. The CDR3 loop spans 15 amino acids. Germline V gene sequence: CDR1 MDHEN, CDR2 SYDVKM. For the CDR3, the DNA is TGTGCCAGCAGTTTAGCGGGAGGGACAAACAATGAGCAGTTCTTC. Its translation: CASSLAGGTNNEQFF.

The chain couples TRBV28 to TRBJ1-1; D is unresolved. Germline V lookup: CDR1 MDHEN, CDR2 SYDVKM. The CDR3 runs 15 residues. The V and J ends lost 4 bases and 1 base respectively, with 13 bases between them. For the CDR3, the DNA is TGTGCCAGCAGTTCCCGGCGGGGATGGAACACTGAAGCTTTCTTT. Its protein is CASSSRRGWNTEAFF.

This chain uses TRBV29-1 with TRBJ2-5; no clear D gene. The CDR3 extends over 12 amino acids. Trimming cost V 4 bases and J 2 bases, with 8 bases left between them. Germline V gene sequence: CDR1 SQVTM, CDR2 ANQGSEA. The CDR3 DNA reads as TGCAGCGTTGGGCGCCTACAAGAGACCCAGTACTTC. It yields the protein CSVGRLQETQYF.

The chain couples TRBV27 to TRBJ1-1; D might be TRBD1 (6 bases). Germline V gene lookup returns CDR1 MNHEY and CDR2 SMNVEV (reference sequence). The V gene lost 4 bases and the J gene lost 4 bases, with 10 bases spanning the gap. This CDR3 is 13 amino acids long. The CDR3 reads CASSSTGTTEAFF. DNA of the CDR3: TGTGCCAGCAGTTCCACAGGGACCACTGAAGCTTTCTTT.

V and J are TRBV5-1 and TRBJ2-7, with 10 bases that match TRBD1. J lost 4 bases, V lost 0 bases, and 4 bases had no gene match. The CDR3 has 15 residues. From germline, CDR1 is SGHRS and CDR2 YFSETQ. The DNA of the CDR3 is TGCGCCAGCAGCTTGGGGACAGGGGGTAGGTACGAGCAGTACTTC. Its translation is CASSLGTGGRYEQYF.

This clone appeared a single time. The chain joins TRBV9 to TRBJ2-7; 12 bases fit TRBD2. In germline, CDR1 is SGDLS, CDR2 YYNGEE. Trimming took 4 bases from V and 7 from J; bases not matched to a gene: 9. CDR3 length equals 15 residues. The CDR3 DNA sequence: TGTGCCAGCAGCCCGAGTCCGGGACTAGCGGGTGAGCAGTACTTC. It is translated as CASSPSPGLAGEQYF.

This clone showed up just once. The chain uses TRBV28 and TRBJ2-1; D is perhaps TRBD2 (5 bases). This CDR3 is built from 14 residues. V was clipped by 2 bases and J by 4 bases, with 9 bases between them. Germline CDR1 reads MDHEN; CDR2 reads SYDVKM. The chain's CDR3 is CASSLLARYNEQFF. CDR3 sequence (DNA): TGTGCCAGCAGTTTACTAGCACGGTACAATGAGCAGTTCTTC.

The chain has TRBV6-5 and TRBJ2-1, with unresolved D. Germline values: CDR1 MNHEY, CDR2 SVGAGI. Trimming shortened V by 0 bases and J by 3 bases, and 3 bases separated the two germline ends. The CDR3 contains 13 residues. CDR3 in amino acids: CASSYSNYNEQFF. In nucleotides, the CDR3 is TGTGCCAGCAGTTACTCTAACTACAATGAGCAGTTCTTC.

In its sample, this clone was seen once. The chain links TRBV4-2 to TRBJ2-7, with TRBD2 matching over 14 bases. The germline V gene has CDR1 LGHNA and CDR2 YNFKEQ. There are 18 residues in the CDR3. J gave up 0 bases and V 3 bases, and 7 bases lay outside the gene matches. CDR3 DNA sequence: TGTGCCAGCAGCCAGACGGGACTAGCGGGAGAGAGCTCCTACGAGCAGTACTTC. It codes for CASSQTGLAGESSYEQYF.

The J gene is TRBJ2-1, the V gene TRBV7-9, with 11 bases aligning to TRBD2. The V segment lost 6 bases and the J segment 0 bases; nucleotides outside the gene matches: 7. Per germline, CDR1 SEHNR and CDR2 FQNEAQ (reference sequence). The CDR3 covers 17 residues. This CDR3 is CASRTSGSWSSYNEQFF. The CDR3, as DNA: TGTGCCAGCAGAACTAGCGGGAGCTGGAGCTCCTACAATGAGCAGTTCTTC. The whole variable domain, remainder taken from reference TRBV7-9 and TRBJ2-1, is DTGVSQNPRHKITKRGQNVTFRCDPISEHNRLYWYRQTLGQGPEFLTYFQNEAQLEKSRLLSDRFSAERPKGSFSTLEIQRTEQGDSAMYLCASRTSGSWSSYNEQFFGPGTRLTVL.

The CDR3 loop is CASSLGAPSEAFF. In DNA, the CDR3 is TGTGCCAGCAGCCTGGGGGCCCCCTCTGAAGCTTTCTTT. The chain is built from TRBV7-2 and TRBJ1-1, with D perhaps matching TRBD1 (6 bases). V lost 5 bases to trimming and J lost 6 bases, with 13 bases between them. There are 13 residues in the CDR3. Looked up from germline, CDR1 is SGHTA and CDR2 is FQGNSA.

The chain recombines TRBV30 with TRBJ2-7; a weak D match, TRBD2 (6 bases). Germline loops: CDR1 GTSNPN, CDR2 SVGIG (reference sequence). With 0 bases removed from V and 5 bases from J, the gap between germline ends came to 17 bases. The CDR3 spans 15 residues. CDR3 in DNA: TGTGCCTGGAGTGTACGGGGGATCAGTCCCCACGAGCAGTACTTC. It encodes CAWSVRGISPHEQYF.

The V call is TRBV10-3, the J call TRBJ2-7; D possibly corresponds to TRBD1 (7 bases). V was cut by 4 bases and J by 2 bases, with 12 bases left in between. Per the germline V gene, CDR1 is ENHRY and CDR2 is SYGVKD. This CDR3 spans 14 amino acids. The CDR3 nucleotides read TGTGCCATCAGTGGCGGGACAGAGACCTACGAGCAGTACTTC. Protein sequence: CAISGGTETYEQYF.

This chain joins TRBV19 and TRBJ2-2; TRBD2 aligns across 7 bases. Germline V gene data show CDR1 as LNHDA and CDR2 as SQIVND (reference sequence). V shed 6 bases, J shed 2 bases, and the junction held 6 bases outside the gene matches. The CDR3 sequence is 15 residues long. CDR3 nucleotide sequence: TGTGCCAGTAGGAGGGAGGGGTTTAACACCGGGGAGCTGTTTTTT. Translated, it gives CASRREGFNTGELFF. Full variable domain (missing parts from reference TRBV19 and TRBJ2-2): DGGITQSPKYLFRKEGQNVTLSCEQNLNHDAMYWYRQDPGQGLRLIYYSQIVNDFQKGDIAEGYSVSREKKESFPLTVTSAQKNPTAFYLCASRREGFNTGELFFGEGSRLTVL.